The sequence of this T cell receptor (beta chain) was determined in a study of blood T cell repertoires in COVID-19. Study background: Italy, Spain and the United States were the sources of the convalescent and acute COVID-19 samples.

Some clones are missing from TCRdb's copy, which holds only in-frame ones; the method was immunoSEQ multiplex PCR. Of about 520,000 clones listed, 70% to 90% are singletons. V gave up 5 bases and J gave up 7 bases, with 15 bases separating them. Germline-derived CDR1 and CDR2 are MDHEN and SYDVKM. The CDR3 extends over 13 amino acids. The TCR originated in a human donor in a cohort sampled during active COVID-19. Sequencing was carried out using peripheral blood. The chain carries TRBV28 and TRBJ2-7; maybe TRBD1 (6 bases). The CDR3: CASSLRQVMEQYF. In nucleotides, the CDR3 is TGTGCCAGCAGTCTTAGACAGGTGATGGAGCAGTACTTC.